This is a list of T cell receptor beta chains from one sample in a study of blood T cell repertoires in COVID-19. Sequencing used immunoSEQ multiplex PCR; TCRdb keeps in-frame clones, though not all of them. Seen here are roughly 35,000 clones, around 85% observed once, and the top ten hold about 14%. Sequenced material: peripheral blood. The source of these receptors is a human donor with acute or convalescent COVID-19. The donor label of this sample is uncertain. CDR3s include the opening cysteine and the closing phenylalanine or tryptophan. D genes are given only for firm matches. Some rows mark clone size as missing; the rest say once, few, many or name a class of expanded clone.

J: TRBJ1-5
size: once
D: -
V: TRBV6-5
DNA: TGTGCCAGCAGGCTCAAGACATATAGCAATCAGCCCCAGCATTTT
CDR3: CASRLKTYSNQPQHF

J: TRBJ2-7
size: -
D: TRBD1
V: TRBV19
DNA: TGTGCCAGTAGTACCGGACAGGGGGCAGGATACGAGCAGTACTTC
CDR3: CASSTGQGAGYEQYF

J: TRBJ2-3
size: -
D: TRBD2
V: TRBV30
DNA: TGTGCCTGGAGTAACCGGGAGGGGTCGGGTGTCAAGGCTGTCACAGATACGCAGTATTTT
CDR3: CAWSNREGSGVKAVTDTQYF

J: TRBJ1-1
size: -
D: TRBD1
V: TRBV4-3
DNA: TGCGCCAGCAGCCAAGTTAATACAGGGGGCGGAGGAGCTTTCTTT
CDR3: CASSQVNTGGGGAFF

J: TRBJ2-7
size: -
D: -
V: TRBV27
DNA: TGTGCCAGCAGTCCCTCCCGGACTTCTTCCTACGAGCAGTACTTC
CDR3: CASSPSRTSSYEQYF

J: TRBJ1-4
size: -
D: TRBD1
V: TRBV19
DNA: TGTGCCAGTAGTTCCATACTACAGGGGGAAAATGAAAAACTGTTTTTT
CDR3: CASSSILQGENEKLFF

J: TRBJ1-2
size: -
D: -
V: TRBV5-4
DNA: TGTGCCAGCAGCCCGGGGGGGAACTATGGCTACACCTTC
CDR3: CASSPGGNYGYTF

J: TRBJ2-2
size: few
D: TRBD1
V: TRBV5-5
DNA: TGTGCCAGCAGCAGGGACAGGGGGGCGAACACCGGGGAGCTGTTTTTT
CDR3: CASSRDRGANTGELFF

J: TRBJ1-1
size: few
D: TRBD1
V: TRBV27
DNA: TGTGCCAGCAGTTTGGGGGGCAGGGGGGACACTGAAGCTTTCTTT
CDR3: CASSLGGRGDTEAFF

J: TRBJ2-7
size: -
D: TRBD2
V: TRBV29-1
DNA: TGCAGCGTTGAGGGGACTAGCGGGACATCCTACGAGCAGTACTTC
CDR3: CSVEGTSGTSYEQYF

J: TRBJ2-7
size: -
D: TRBD1
V: TRBV18
DNA: TGTGCCAGCTCACGGGGACAGAACTACGAGCAGTACTTC
CDR3: CASSRGQNYEQYF

J: TRBJ1-1
size: once
D: -
V: TRBV5-1
DNA: TGCGCCAGCAGCTTGGCCGGGGAAAGCACTGAAGCTTTCTTT
CDR3: CASSLAGESTEAFF

J: TRBJ1-4
size: -
D: -
V: TRBV28
DNA: TGTGCCAGCAGTCCGGCAAGAGGGGGTCATGAAAAACTGTTTTTT
CDR3: CASSPARGGHEKLFF

J: TRBJ1-5
size: few
D: TRBD1
V: TRBV27
DNA: TGTGCCAGCAGAGAGTCCGGGACAGAAGGCAATCAGCCCCAGCATTTT
CDR3: CASRESGTEGNQPQHF

J: TRBJ1-2
size: few
D: -
V: TRBV28
DNA: TGTGCCAGCGGGGGCTCCTCCTATGGCTACACCTTC
CDR3: CASGGSSYGYTF

J: TRBJ2-1
size: few
D: TRBD2
V: TRBV3-1/TRBV3-2
DNA: TGTGCCAGCACCCGGACTAGCGGGAGTTCGAATGAGCAGTTCTTC
CDR3: CASTRTSGSSNEQFF

J: TRBJ2-5
size: -
D: TRBD2
V: TRBV9
DNA: TGTGCCAGCAGCGTATCCTCCGGGGGGGAGACCCAGTACTTC
CDR3: CASSVSSGGETQYF

J: TRBJ2-3
size: -
D: TRBD2
V: TRBV4-1
DNA: TGCGCCAGCAGCCAGGCCGGGACTAGGGGCACAGATACGCAGTATTTT
CDR3: CASSQAGTRGTDTQYF

J: TRBJ2-5
size: -
D: -
V: TRBV5-1
DNA: TGCGCCAGCCGGGGAAACCCACAGGGTCAAGAGACCCAGTACTTC
CDR3: CASRGNPQGQETQYF

J: TRBJ1-3
size: -
D: -
V: TRBV5-6
DNA: TGTGCCGGCCCCGGGGGATCCGGAAACACCATATATTTT
CDR3: CAGPGGSGNTIYF

J: TRBJ2-5
size: -
D: -
V: TRBV4-1
DNA: TGCGCCAGCAGCCGCCAGGACTACGAACAAGAGACCCAGTACTTC
CDR3: CASSRQDYEQETQYF

J: TRBJ2-1
size: -
D: TRBD1
V: TRBV28
DNA: TGTGCCAGCAGCCATGGGGCCACAGGGGGAAATGAGCAGTTCTTC
CDR3: CASSHGATGGNEQFF

J: TRBJ1-5
size: -
D: TRBD1
V: TRBV28
DNA: TGTGCCAGCAGTCCGGGACAGGGGTTTAGCAATCAGCCCCAGCATTTT
CDR3: CASSPGQGFSNQPQHF

J: TRBJ1-2
size: -
D: TRBD1
V: TRBV13
DNA: TGTGCCAGCAGCTTAGGTTTGTCTGGACAGGGGTATGGCTACACCTTC
CDR3: CASSLGLSGQGYGYTF

J: TRBJ1-4
size: -
D: -
V: TRBV19
DNA: TGTGCCAGTAGCCAGGACAGATCAACTAATGAAAAACTGTTTTTT
CDR3: CASSQDRSTNEKLFF

J: TRBJ2-3
size: few
D: -
V: TRBV18
DNA: TGTGCCAGCTGCGAGGGAGCAAGGACAGATACGCAGTATTTT
CDR3: CASCEGARTDTQYF

J: TRBJ2-7
size: few
D: TRBD1
V: TRBV6-5
DNA: TGTGCCAGCAGTTCCATCAGGGGGCAGCAGGAGCAGTACTTC
CDR3: CASSSIRGQQEQYF

J: TRBJ2-1
size: -
D: -
V: TRBV11-2
DNA: TGTGCCAGCAGCGTGGGACACAACATGAATGAGCAGTTCTTC
CDR3: CASSVGHNMNEQFF

J: TRBJ2-1
size: -
D: -
V: TRBV11-2
DNA: TGTGCCAGCAGCTTACTAAGCCCGAGCTCCTACAATGAGCAGTTCTTC
CDR3: CASSLLSPSSYNEQFF

J: TRBJ2-7
size: -
D: TRBD1
V: TRBV20-1
DNA: TGCAGTGCGGCACAGGGGCCCGAGCAGTACTTC
CDR3: CSAAQGPEQYF

J: TRBJ1-3
size: once
D: -
V: TRBV12-3/TRBV12-4
DNA: TGTGCCAGCCAGTCCTTCTCTGGAAACACCATATATTTT
CDR3: CASQSFSGNTIYF

J: TRBJ1-2
size: -
D: -
V: TRBV12-5
DNA: TGTGCTAGTGGTGCGGGGCCCGAAAGGACTAACTATGGCTACACCTTC
CDR3: CASGAGPERTNYGYTF

J: TRBJ2-3
size: -
D: TRBD1
V: TRBV27
DNA: TGTGCCAGCAGTCCCCGACAGGGTGCAGATACGCAGTATTTT
CDR3: CASSPRQGADTQYF

J: TRBJ2-1
size: -
D: TRBD2
V: TRBV6-2/TRBV6-3
DNA: TGTGCCAGCAGTTACTGGGGGGAGGGCGCCTACAATGAGCAGTTCTTC
CDR3: CASSYWGEGAYNEQFF

J: TRBJ2-7
size: -
D: TRBD2
V: TRBV5-4
DNA: TGTGCCAGCAGCTTAAGCGGGAGGGCGTACGAGCAGTACTTC
CDR3: CASSLSGRAYEQYF

J: TRBJ1-1
size: -
D: TRBD1
V: TRBV10-3
DNA: TGTGCCATCTCATCCCACAGGGGGACTGAAGCTTTCTTT
CDR3: CAISSHRGTEAFF

J: TRBJ1-1
size: -
D: -
V: TRBV5-4
DNA: TGTGCCAGCAGCTTGCAAAGAGACACTGAAGCTTTCTTT
CDR3: CASSLQRDTEAFF

J: TRBJ1-6
size: -
D: TRBD1
V: TRBV4-2
DNA: TGTGCCAGCAGCCAGAAGGGACAGGGAGTCTTTTATTCACCCCTCCACTTT
CDR3: CASSQKGQGVFYSPLHF

J: TRBJ1-2
size: once
D: TRBD1
V: TRBV28
DNA: TGTGCCAGCAGTTTATCCGACAGGGGTTATGGCTACACCTTC
CDR3: CASSLSDRGYGYTF

J: TRBJ1-2
size: -
D: -
V: TRBV30
DNA: TGTGCCTGGAGCGCCGGTGATTCGACAGTTAACTATGGCTACACCTTC
CDR3: CAWSAGDSTVNYGYTF

J: TRBJ2-3
size: once
D: TRBD1
V: TRBV5-1
DNA: TGCGCCAGCAGACCCCCCGGGACAGGCACAGATACGCAGTATTTT
CDR3: CASRPPGTGTDTQYF

J: TRBJ2-5
size: few
D: TRBD2
V: TRBV11-2
DNA: TGTGCCAGCAGCTTCTACGCGGGGGGGAAAGAGACCCAGTACTTC
CDR3: CASSFYAGGKETQYF

J: TRBJ2-7
size: -
D: TRBD2
V: TRBV18
DNA: TGTGCCAGCTCAGTTACTCTAGCGGGAGACTCGGGCGAGCAGTACTTC
CDR3: CASSVTLAGDSGEQYF

J: TRBJ1-5
size: -
D: -
V: TRBV2
DNA: TGTGCCAGCAAAGAGGGTCCCGTCAATCAGCCCCAGCATTTT
CDR3: CASKEGPVNQPQHF

J: TRBJ1-2
size: -
D: -
V: TRBV14
DNA: TGTGCCAGCAGCCAAGGAGCTAACTATGGCTACACCTTC
CDR3: CASSQGANYGYTF

J: TRBJ2-5
size: -
D: -
V: TRBV20-1
DNA: TGCAGTGTTAGCCGGGAGACCCAGTACTTC
CDR3: CSVSRETQYF

J: TRBJ1-2
size: -
D: TRBD1
V: TRBV30
DNA: TGTGCCTGGAGTGGGGCAGGGGGTGTACGGGGCTATGGCTACACCTTC
CDR3: CAWSGAGGVRGYGYTF

J: TRBJ1-2
size: -
D: TRBD1
V: TRBV19
DNA: TGTGCCAGTAGTATAGCCGGGACAGGAGATATGGGCTACACCTTC
CDR3: CASSIAGTGDMGYTF

J: TRBJ2-5
size: -
D: TRBD1
V: TRBV10-2
DNA: TGCGCCAGCAACATAGCAGGGGGAGAGACCCAGTACTTC
CDR3: CASNIAGGETQYF

J: TRBJ2-2
size: -
D: -
V: TRBV19
DNA: TGTGCCAGTAGTCTAGCCCGTCCCGGGGAGCTGTTTTTT
CDR3: CASSLARPGELFF

J: TRBJ2-3
size: -
D: -
V: TRBV11-2
DNA: TGTGCCAGCAGCCAACGGGCGGGGTCCAGCACAGATACGCAGTATTTT
CDR3: CASSQRAGSSTDTQYF

J: TRBJ1-3
size: -
D: -
V: TRBV28
DNA: TGTGCCAGCAGTTTCTCAGGGGGAAACACCATATATTTT
CDR3: CASSFSGGNTIYF

J: TRBJ2-1
size: -
D: TRBD2
V: TRBV5-1
DNA: TGCGCCAGCAGCCCTATTTTGTCTAGCGGGGTTAAATTGGAGCAGTTCTTC
CDR3: CASSPILSSGVKLEQFF